Listed below are T cell receptor beta chains from one sample, sequenced in a study of blood T cell repertoires in COVID-19. The table came from immunoSEQ multiplex PCR; TCRdb's copy has only in-frame clones and leaves some out. This table holds about 160,000 clones, approximately 86% found once. The sample taken for sequencing was PBMCs or T cells enriched from blood (not recorded which). The receptors shown here come from a man aged 55 to 69 who had recovered from COVID-19. Each CDR3 is given with its conserved first and last residue. Fields, in order: clone size, D gene, J gene, V gene, CDR3 protein, CDR3 DNA. The D gene is left open where the match is weak. Size is omitted from some rows. Given values are once, few, many or a class for expanded clones.

clone_size: NA; d_call: TRBD1; j_call: TRBJ2-7; v_call: TRBV7-9; cdr3_aa: CASSLSRDRVTDEQYF; cdr3_nt: TGTGCCAGCAGCTTATCGAGGGACAGGGTCACCGACGAGCAGTACTTC
clone_size: NA; d_call: NA; j_call: TRBJ2-5; v_call: TRBV9; cdr3_aa: CASSVAGSGTQYF; cdr3_nt: TGTGCCAGCAGCGTAGCAGGCTCCGGGACCCAGTACTTC
clone_size: NA; d_call: TRBD2; j_call: TRBJ2-2; v_call: TRBV28; cdr3_aa: CATTSGRGVTGELFF; cdr3_nt: TGTGCCACCACGAGCGGGAGGGGAGTTACCGGGGAGCTGTTTTTT
clone_size: NA; d_call: NA; j_call: TRBJ2-5; v_call: TRBV5-1; cdr3_aa: CASSLGREPNLQETQYF; cdr3_nt: TGCGCCAGCAGCCTCGGCAGGGAACCCAATCTCCAAGAGACCCAGTACTTC
clone_size: NA; d_call: TRBD2; j_call: TRBJ2-3; v_call: TRBV14; cdr3_aa: CASSQDFAGTSGGPTDTQYF; cdr3_nt: TGTGCCAGCAGCCAAGATTTTGCCGGGACTAGCGGGGGGCCTACAGATACGCAGTATTTT
clone_size: NA; d_call: TRBD2; j_call: TRBJ2-5; v_call: TRBV7-6; cdr3_aa: CASPLNMAGGRQETQYF; cdr3_nt: TGTGCCAGCCCACTTAATATGGCGGGGGGGAGGCAAGAGACCCAGTACTTC
clone_size: NA; d_call: NA; j_call: TRBJ2-6; v_call: TRBV30; cdr3_aa: CAWSHGGPRGANVLTF; cdr3_nt: TGTGCCTGGAGCCACGGGGGACCGCGTGGGGCCAACGTCCTGACTTTC
clone_size: NA; d_call: NA; j_call: TRBJ2-1; v_call: TRBV7-7; cdr3_aa: CASSLTGPGLVGNEQFF; cdr3_nt: TGTGCCAGCAGCTTGACAGGTCCAGGGCTCGTGGGCAATGAGCAGTTCTTC
clone_size: once; d_call: TRBD1; j_call: TRBJ2-1; v_call: TRBV4-1; cdr3_aa: CASSELNRGMGNEQFF; cdr3_nt: TGCGCCAGCAGCGAATTGAACAGGGGTATGGGCAATGAGCAGTTCTTC
clone_size: NA; d_call: TRBD2; j_call: TRBJ2-1; v_call: TRBV19; cdr3_aa: CASSSTSGSDSYNEQFF; cdr3_nt: TGTGCCAGTAGTTCTACTAGCGGGAGCGACTCCTACAATGAGCAGTTCTTC
clone_size: NA; d_call: TRBD1; j_call: TRBJ1-1; v_call: TRBV5-1; cdr3_aa: CASSLTGENTEAFF; cdr3_nt: TGCGCCAGCAGCCTGACAGGGGAGAACACTGAAGCTTTCTTT
clone_size: NA; d_call: NA; j_call: TRBJ2-7; v_call: TRBV6-2/TRBV6-3; cdr3_aa: CASSYSYRLSSYEQYF; cdr3_nt: TGTGCCAGCAGTTACTCGTACAGGTTAAGCTCCTACGAGCAGTACTTC
clone_size: NA; d_call: NA; j_call: TRBJ1-6; v_call: TRBV11-2; cdr3_aa: CASSFSGPNSPLHF; cdr3_nt: TGTGCCAGCAGCTTCAGCGGTCCTAATTCACCCCTCCACTTT
clone_size: NA; d_call: TRBD2; j_call: TRBJ2-1; v_call: TRBV28; cdr3_aa: CASRRLARDYNEQFF; cdr3_nt: TGTGCCAGCAGGCGACTAGCGAGGGATTACAATGAGCAGTTCTTC
clone_size: NA; d_call: NA; j_call: TRBJ2-7; v_call: TRBV5-1; cdr3_aa: CASSLVGAAAYEQYF; cdr3_nt: TGCGCCAGCAGCTTGGTAGGGGCGGCGGCCTACGAGCAGTACTTC
clone_size: NA; d_call: TRBD1; j_call: TRBJ1-6; v_call: TRBV11-2; cdr3_aa: CASSPRPETGVRSPLHF; cdr3_nt: TGTGCCAGCAGCCCCAGGCCGGAGACAGGGGTTCGGTCACCCCTCCACTTT
clone_size: NA; d_call: NA; j_call: TRBJ2-3; v_call: TRBV5-1; cdr3_aa: CASSPTWTSTDTQYF; cdr3_nt: TGCGCCAGCAGCCCCACTTGGACAAGCACAGATACGCAGTATTTT
clone_size: NA; d_call: NA; j_call: TRBJ1-6; v_call: TRBV27; cdr3_aa: CASSLTPTGRASPLHF; cdr3_nt: TGTGCCAGCAGTTTAACGCCCACAGGGCGGGCTTCACCCCTCCACTTT
clone_size: NA; d_call: TRBD1; j_call: TRBJ2-7; v_call: TRBV6-6; cdr3_aa: CASRNGQGSYEQYF; cdr3_nt: TGTGCCAGCAGAAACGGACAGGGGTCGTACGAGCAGTACTTC
clone_size: few; d_call: NA; j_call: TRBJ2-7; v_call: TRBV4-2; cdr3_aa: CASSQAGRRSYEQYF; cdr3_nt: TGTGCCAGCAGCCAAGCCGGCCGTCGGAGCTACGAGCAGTACTTC
clone_size: NA; d_call: NA; j_call: TRBJ2-4; v_call: TRBV7-9; cdr3_aa: CASSPSSLGGVQWYF; cdr3_nt: TGTGCCAGCAGCCCTAGCAGCCTTGGGGGCGTTCAGTGGTACTTC
clone_size: NA; d_call: NA; j_call: TRBJ1-1; v_call: TRBV5-6; cdr3_aa: CASSSGQRNTEAFF; cdr3_nt: TGTGCCAGCAGCTCAGGACAGCGGAACACTGAAGCTTTCTTT
clone_size: NA; d_call: NA; j_call: TRBJ2-1; v_call: TRBV5-1; cdr3_aa: CASSLGTRGDSYNEQFF; cdr3_nt: TGCGCCAGCAGCTTGGGAACTCGGGGTGACTCCTACAATGAGCAGTTCTTC
clone_size: NA; d_call: TRBD1; j_call: TRBJ2-3; v_call: TRBV3-1/TRBV3-2; cdr3_aa: CASSQDVQGATDTQYF; cdr3_nt: TGTGCCAGCAGCCAAGATGTACAGGGGGCGACAGATACGCAGTATTTT
clone_size: NA; d_call: NA; j_call: TRBJ2-2; v_call: TRBV7-7; cdr3_aa: CASSLEPGITGELFF; cdr3_nt: TGTGCTAGCAGCTTAGAACCAGGGATCACCGGGGAGCTGTTTTTT
clone_size: once; d_call: TRBD1; j_call: TRBJ2-1; v_call: TRBV9; cdr3_aa: CASSSWTGGSDEQFF; cdr3_nt: TGTGCCAGCAGCTCATGGACAGGGGGCAGCGATGAGCAGTTCTTC
clone_size: NA; d_call: NA; j_call: TRBJ2-7; v_call: TRBV3-1/TRBV3-2; cdr3_aa: CASSQVPGQSYEQYF; cdr3_nt: TGTGCCAGCAGCCAAGTCCCGGGACAATCCTACGAGCAGTACTTC
clone_size: NA; d_call: NA; j_call: TRBJ2-1; v_call: TRBV11-1; cdr3_aa: CASSLDGSYNEQFF; cdr3_nt: TGTGCCAGCAGCTTAGACGGGAGCTACAATGAGCAGTTCTTC
clone_size: many; d_call: NA; j_call: TRBJ2-1; v_call: TRBV3-1/TRBV3-2; cdr3_aa: CATAGVSRNEQFF; cdr3_nt: TGTGCCACCGCCGGGGTTAGCCGTAATGAGCAGTTCTTC
clone_size: NA; d_call: NA; j_call: TRBJ2-7; v_call: TRBV20-1; cdr3_aa: CSASWQDIYEQYF; cdr3_nt: TGCAGTGCTAGTTGGCAGGATATCTACGAGCAGTACTTC
clone_size: NA; d_call: TRBD1; j_call: TRBJ1-2; v_call: TRBV5-4; cdr3_aa: CASSPGGAGGAHYGYTF; cdr3_nt: TGTGCCAGCAGCCCGGGGGGTGCAGGGGGCGCGCACTATGGCTACACCTTC
clone_size: once; d_call: NA; j_call: TRBJ2-3; v_call: TRBV23-1; cdr3_aa: CASSQSVGGGLESTDTQYF; cdr3_nt: TGCGCCAGCAGTCAATCCGTTGGCGGGGGCCTTGAGAGCACAGATACGCAGTATTTT